This T cell receptor (beta chain) was sequenced during a study of blood T cell repertoires in COVID-19 (dated by TCRdb to between 2020 and 2021). For the wider study: Collaborator samples came from the United States, Italy and Spain and covered acute and convalescent phases of COVID-19. The dataset comprised deeply sampled blood TCRbeta repertoires from subjects exposed to, actively infected with, or recovered from COVID-19. Where available, HLA class I and class II types were taken from metadata supplied by the sample provider and were not determined by assay-based typing. The prospective study material was composed of cDNA or gDNA derived from T cells, B-cell-depleted T cells, or PBMCs. The samples were drawn from the first 160 participants of the ongoing ImmuneRACE study and from over 950 subjects provided by 6 global collaborators. Nearly every sample came with metadata listing a de-identified subject ID, COVID-19 status, age in years and sex. The repertoires were released in a freely available public database meant as a resource for research on the immune response to SARS-CoV-2.

The immunoSEQ Assay, a bias-controlled multiplex PCR, was used to amplify TCRbeta CDR3 regions from genomic DNA. Under the source paper's analysis protocol: The number of nucleated cells in each sample was estimated by amplification of reference gene primers within the assay. To quantify the absolute abundance of each unique TCRbeta CDR3 rearrangement, sequence reads were collapsed and filtered. For each sample, productive Simpson clonality was calculated as the square root of Simpson's diversity index across productive rearrangements. TCRdb's version of the immuneACCESS table is confined to in-frame rearrangements and falls short of the full clone set. An unresolved V gene accounts for under half of the shortfall where checked; the remainder is of unknown origin. V, J and clone size reflect that table, while D and trimming were determined from the DNA. The sample contains about 220,000 clones, roughly nine tenths of them found a single time. The ten largest clones represent around 3.2% of the sample.

This clone was observed a few times. The antigen it recognizes is unknown. It has no much larger one-base neighbor in the sample; base qualities were not kept. Enrolling through a virtual design, the prospective study's participants ranged in age from roughly 18 to 100 years and lived across 24 United States geographic areas. In the prospective study, cohorts were assigned on the basis of participant-reported clinical history obtained from a screening survey and a study questionnaire. Each participant in the prospective study had whole blood, serum and a nasopharyngeal or oropharyngeal swab collected by mobile phlebotomists. Prospective study participants could optionally give additional blood draws and questionnaires over an approximately two-month period. Prospective study blood samples were shipped either frozen or at room temperature before DNA extraction. The V and J ends are trimmed by 4 bases and 6 bases, leaving 23 bases between them. CDR1 SGHRS and CDR2 YFSETQ were looked up in the germline V gene. Its CDR3 holds 16 amino acids, cysteine through phenylalanine. Only the CDR3 part of the read is kept: 48 bases, read in frame from the first base.

Findings and caveats that apply to the study as a whole: Clinical and demographic metadata were provided uncurated, with the amount varying by source and participant.

The source of this sequence is a woman aged 18 to 35 in a cohort exposed to, infected with or recovered from COVID-19 (not recorded which). The rearrangement combines TRBV5-1 with TRBJ2-7, with no confidently assigned D gene. The sample taken for sequencing was PBMCs or T cells enriched from blood (not recorded which). The CDR3 region has the sequence CASSPNTAGSVSEQYF. The sequenced DNA is TGCGCCAGCAGCCCGAACACGGCCGGGTCCGTCTCCGAGCAGTACTTC.